These T cell receptor beta chains were read from a single sample in a study of CD8+ T cells in alopecia areata. TCRdb keeps only in-frame clones here, not all; method: immunoSEQ multiplex PCR. The sample includes roughly 150,000 clones, roughly 62% seen only once; the top ten take about 6.8%. This material consisted of CD4+ T cells sorted from blood, taken at week 0. The receptors derive from a human donor with alopecia areata. The CDR3 runs from the conserved cysteine through the conserved F or W. The D gene is left open where the match is weak. A clone size is listed for some rows: how often the clone was seen (once, few, many), or a class if it is expanded.

d_call j_call clone_size v_call cdr3_nt cdr3_aa
- TRBJ1-4 - TRBV27 TGTGCCAGCAAGGGGGGGGCTCTCACTAATGAAAAACTGTTTTTT CASKGGALTNEKLFF
- TRBJ1-6 - TRBV10-3 TGTGCCATCAGTGAATCCGGGAATTCACCCCTCCACTTT CAISESGNSPLHF
TRBD1 TRBJ2-3 - TRBV27 TGTGCCAGCAGTCAGGGACAGCTCATGACAGATACGCAGTATTTT CASSQGQLMTDTQYF
TRBD1 TRBJ1-1 - TRBV5-4 TGTGCCAGCAGCTTACAGGGGGCGGGCACTGAAGCTTTCTTT CASSLQGAGTEAFF
- TRBJ1-2 - TRBV2 TGTGCCAGCAGTGAAAATCCCTGGTTCAGCTATGGCTACACCTTC CASSENPWFSYGYTF
TRBD1 TRBJ2-7 few TRBV29-1 TGCAGCGCGGGACAGGGTCTCAACGAGCAGTACTTC CSAGQGLNEQYF
- TRBJ2-5 - TRBV11-2 TGTGCCAGCAGCACAGGGGACTCGGAGACCCAGTACTTC CASSTGDSETQYF
- TRBJ1-1 few TRBV30 TGTGCCTGGAGTACATTCGGGCGGAGGAACACTGAAGCTTTCTTT CAWSTFGRRNTEAFF
- TRBJ2-5 - TRBV29-1 TGCAGCCTAAGGACATTCCAAGAGACCCAGTACTTC CSLRTFQETQYF
TRBD2 TRBJ2-2 - TRBV27 TGTGCCAGCAGTCTCCGACTAGCGGGGGGGCGGGGCACCGGGGAGCTGTTTTTT CASSLRLAGGRGTGELFF
- TRBJ2-1 - TRBV10-3 TGTGCCATCAGTGAGTGGGGGCGGGCCGCCTCGAATGAGCAGTTCTTC CAISEWGRAASNEQFF
TRBD2 TRBJ2-1 few TRBV10-3 TGTGCCATCAGTTGGACTAGCAATGAGCAGTTCTTC CAISWTSNEQFF
- TRBJ1-1 - TRBV27 TGTGCCAGCAGTACCTACAGCGGGCTCACTGAAGCTTTCTTT CASSTYSGLTEAFF
TRBD1 TRBJ2-5 once TRBV27 TGTGCCAGAGGAGGACAGGGCAAAGAGACCCAGTACTTC CARGGQGKETQYF
- TRBJ2-5 - TRBV28 TGTGCCAGCACTAGAAGTACCGAGACCCAGTACTTC CASTRSTETQYF
TRBD1 TRBJ2-2 few TRBV29-1 TGCACCGCTAAGGGGGCCACCGGGGAGCTGTTTTTT CTAKGATGELFF
- TRBJ1-1 - TRBV29-1 TGCAGCATTGCGACAACACTGAACACTGAAGCTTTCTTT CSIATTLNTEAFF
TRBD1 TRBJ2-7 - TRBV4-2 TGTGCCAGCAGCCAATCCTCGACAGGGATCTACGAGCAGTACTTC CASSQSSTGIYEQYF
- TRBJ2-7 - TRBV14 TGTGCCAGCAGCCAACTAGAATCCTACGAGCAGTACTTC CASSQLESYEQYF
- TRBJ2-5 - TRBV29-1 TGCAGCGTTGAGAGTCAGGGCGGGGAGACCCAGTACTTC CSVESQGGETQYF
- TRBJ2-2 few TRBV29-1 TGCAGCGCTCAGAATTCCGGGACAAGCACCGGGGAGCTGTTTTTT CSAQNSGTSTGELFF
- TRBJ1-1 - TRBV9 TGTGCCAGCAGCGGCCCAGGGGACTCCGCCGAAGCTTTCTTT CASSGPGDSAEAFF